A selection of T cell receptor beta chains follows, all from one sample in a study of blood T cell repertoires in COVID-19. The assay was immunoSEQ multiplex PCR, and TCRdb's table has in-frame clones only and misses some. The profile shows roughly 280,000 clones, roughly 86% of them singletons. The sequenced sample was peripheral blood. The receptors derive from a man in his forties with active or convalescent COVID-19. Each CDR3 is given with its conserved first and last residue. D genes are given only for firm matches. Clone size is given for some rows only: seen once, a few or many times, or a class if the clone is expanded.

D: NA; J: TRBJ2-7; size: NA; V: TRBV7-9; DNA: TGTGCCAGCAGCTTAGGGGCCGGCTCCTACGAGCAGTACTTC; CDR3: CASSLGAGSYEQYF
D: NA; J: TRBJ1-3; size: NA; V: TRBV5-6; DNA: TGTGCCAGCGGCCGGGGTAAACCCTCTGGAAACACCATATATTTT; CDR3: CASGRGKPSGNTIYF
D: TRBD2; J: TRBJ2-1; size: NA; V: TRBV7-3; DNA: TGTGCCAGCAGCTTAAGTGGGAGGGACAATGAGCAGTTCTTC; CDR3: CASSLSGRDNEQFF
D: NA; J: TRBJ1-2; size: NA; V: TRBV18; DNA: TGTGCCAGCTCACCAGTCCAGGGCCGAGGTGGCTACACCTTC; CDR3: CASSPVQGRGGYTF
D: TRBD1; J: TRBJ1-4; size: NA; V: TRBV2; DNA: TGTGCCAGCAGTGTTCTCCCGGGACAGGGAGGAAAACTGTTTTTT; CDR3: CASSVLPGQGGKLFF
D: TRBD2; J: TRBJ2-3; size: once; V: TRBV9; DNA: TGTGCCAGCAGCGTAGCCTCAAGGGGACTAGCTGGCACAGATACGCAGTATTTT; CDR3: CASSVASRGLAGTDTQYF
D: NA; J: TRBJ2-7; size: NA; V: TRBV19; DNA: TGTGCCAGTAGAACGGACAAGAGCTCCTACGAGCAGTACTTC; CDR3: CASRTDKSSYEQYF
D: TRBD2; J: TRBJ2-2; size: NA; V: TRBV7-9; DNA: TGTGCCAGCAGAGAGACTAGCTGGTCCGGGGAGCTGTTTTTT; CDR3: CASRETSWSGELFF
D: NA; J: TRBJ1-5; size: NA; V: TRBV4-1; DNA: TGCGCCAGCAGCCACGCCAGGGCGGATCAGCCCCAGCATTTT; CDR3: CASSHARADQPQHF
D: NA; J: TRBJ1-5; size: few; V: TRBV12-3/TRBV12-4; DNA: TGTGCCAGCAGGACAGCTGGCGATCAGCCCCAGCATTTT; CDR3: CASRTAGDQPQHF
D: TRBD1; J: TRBJ1-5; size: NA; V: TRBV7-9; DNA: TGTGCCAGCACCCCAGGGGGGCCCGGTCGAAATCAGCCCCAGCATTTT; CDR3: CASTPGGPGRNQPQHF
D: TRBD1; J: TRBJ2-3; size: NA; V: TRBV30; DNA: TGTGCCTGGGGACAGGGGGCAAAAATCACAGATACGCAGTATTTT; CDR3: CAWGQGAKITDTQYF
D: NA; J: TRBJ1-6; size: NA; V: TRBV18; DNA: TGTGCCAGCTCACGCCAGGGTGGATCACCCCTCCACTTT; CDR3: CASSRQGGSPLHF
D: TRBD1; J: TRBJ2-7; size: NA; V: TRBV2; DNA: TGTGCCAGCAGTACAACCCCCCCGGGACAGACCTTCTGGGAGCAGTACTTC; CDR3: CASSTTPPGQTFWEQYF
D: TRBD2; J: TRBJ2-5; size: NA; V: TRBV10-2; DNA: TGCGCCAGCAGTGAGAGTCTAGCGGGGGCCGTCCAAGAGACCCAGTACTTC; CDR3: CASSESLAGAVQETQYF
D: TRBD1; J: TRBJ2-7; size: NA; V: TRBV5-1; DNA: TGCGCCAGCAGCAGGGGACAGCTCTCCTACGAGCAGTACTTC; CDR3: CASSRGQLSYEQYF
D: NA; J: TRBJ1-5; size: NA; V: TRBV28; DNA: TGTGCCAGCAGTTTCCCCGGGAGCAATCAGCCCCAGCATTTT; CDR3: CASSFPGSNQPQHF
D: NA; J: TRBJ1-1; size: NA; V: TRBV5-1; DNA: TGCGCCAGCACCGAATTAGGGAGTAACACTGAAGCTTTCTTT; CDR3: CASTELGSNTEAFF
D: NA; J: TRBJ2-5; size: NA; V: TRBV29-1; DNA: TGCAGCGTTGAAGATTTTCGGGGAAATGGAGAGACCCAGTACTTC; CDR3: CSVEDFRGNGETQYF
D: NA; J: TRBJ1-5; size: NA; V: TRBV3-1/TRBV3-2; DNA: TGTGCCAGCAGCCAAGGTCGTCAGCCCCAGCATTTT; CDR3: CASSQGRQPQHF
D: NA; J: TRBJ2-2; size: few; V: TRBV7-3; DNA: TGTGCCAGCAGCCAGACAGCGAACACCGGGGAGCTGTTTTTT; CDR3: CASSQTANTGELFF
D: TRBD2; J: TRBJ2-1; size: NA; V: TRBV12-5; DNA: TGTGCTAGTGGTGAAACTAGCGGGCTTTACAATGAGCAGTTCTTC; CDR3: CASGETSGLYNEQFF
D: TRBD1; J: TRBJ2-1; size: NA; V: TRBV5-6; DNA: TGTGCCAGCAGCTTGGGCTACGGGACAGGGTCGGCCAATGAGCAGTTCTTC; CDR3: CASSLGYGTGSANEQFF
D: NA; J: TRBJ1-5; size: medium-sized; V: TRBV4-2; DNA: TGTGCCAGCAGCCAAGATGGGGCAGTCTATAGCAATCAGCCCCAGCATTTT; CDR3: CASSQDGAVYSNQPQHF
D: TRBD1; J: TRBJ1-3; size: NA; V: TRBV7-9; DNA: TGTGCCAGCAGCTACGGACAGGGGACTGGAAACACCATATATTTT; CDR3: CASSYGQGTGNTIYF
D: NA; J: TRBJ1-6; size: NA; V: TRBV18; DNA: TGTGCCAGCTCCCCGGGGGGAAATTCACCCCTCCACTTT; CDR3: CASSPGGNSPLHF
D: TRBD2; J: TRBJ2-3; size: NA; V: TRBV9; DNA: TGTGCCAGCAGCTCGGGACTAGCGGGGCAAGATACGCAGTATTTT; CDR3: CASSSGLAGQDTQYF
D: NA; J: TRBJ2-7; size: NA; V: TRBV2; DNA: TGTGCCAGCAGTGGGAGGGACCGGCATTTAGGCGAGCAGTACTTC; CDR3: CASSGRDRHLGEQYF
D: TRBD1; J: TRBJ2-1; size: once; V: TRBV11-3; DNA: TGTGCCAGCAGCACCCGGACAGGGTCCTACAATGAGCAGTTCTTC; CDR3: CASSTRTGSYNEQFF
D: TRBD2; J: TRBJ2-2; size: NA; V: TRBV2; DNA: TGTGCCAGCAGTGCTACTAGCGGGGCGGCCACCGGGGAGCTGTTTTTT; CDR3: CASSATSGAATGELFF
D: TRBD2; J: TRBJ2-7; size: NA; V: TRBV7-2; DNA: TGTGCCAGCAGCTTAGGGGGGACTAGCGGGAAGTACGAGCAGTACTTC; CDR3: CASSLGGTSGKYEQYF
D: NA; J: TRBJ1-5; size: NA; V: TRBV6-5; DNA: TGTGCCAGCAGTTACGGGCAGGGCAGCCAGCCCCAGCATTTT; CDR3: CASSYGQGSQPQHF
D: NA; J: TRBJ1-1; size: NA; V: TRBV7-3; DNA: TGTGCCAGCAGCTCACAGGGAACTGAAGCTTTCTTT; CDR3: CASSSQGTEAFF
D: TRBD1; J: TRBJ2-7; size: NA; V: TRBV3-1/TRBV3-2; DNA: TGTGCCAGCAGCCAAACAGGGGGCTACTACGAGCAGTACTTC; CDR3: CASSQTGGYYEQYF
D: NA; J: TRBJ1-5; size: NA; V: TRBV28; DNA: TGTGCCACCTACGGCGGGGGAGGTCAGCCCCAGCATTTT; CDR3: CATYGGGGQPQHF
D: NA; J: TRBJ1-5; size: few; V: TRBV19; DNA: TGTGCCAGTACCCACGCGGGGGGGCAGATTGGCAATCAGCCCCAGCATTTT; CDR3: CASTHAGGQIGNQPQHF
D: NA; J: TRBJ2-3; size: NA; V: TRBV7-2; DNA: TGTGCCAGCAGCTTAGTCGCGCGGTACACAGATACGCAGTATTTT; CDR3: CASSLVARYTDTQYF
D: NA; J: TRBJ2-7; size: NA; V: TRBV27; DNA: TGTGCCAGCAGTTTATCCTTTCCCTACGAGCAGTACTTC; CDR3: CASSLSFPYEQYF
D: TRBD1; J: TRBJ1-4; size: NA; V: TRBV7-3; DNA: TGTGCCAGCAGCCCGACAGGGGGTGACGAAAAACTGTTTTTT; CDR3: CASSPTGGDEKLFF
D: NA; J: TRBJ1-6; size: NA; V: TRBV15; DNA: TGTGCCACCAGCAGTACTACAGGTTCACCCCTCCACTTT; CDR3: CATSSTTGSPLHF
D: TRBD2; J: TRBJ2-4; size: NA; V: TRBV7-3; DNA: TGTGCCAGCAGCTTACGAGCGGGGGCAGCCAAAAACATTCAGTACTTC; CDR3: CASSLRAGAAKNIQYF
D: NA; J: TRBJ2-3; size: NA; V: TRBV30; DNA: TGTGCCTGGAGTGGAGCAGATACGCAGTATTTT; CDR3: CAWSGADTQYF
D: TRBD1; J: TRBJ2-5; size: NA; V: TRBV5-5; DNA: TGTGCCAGCAGCCCAGGACAGGGGAGTTGGGAGACCCAGTACTTC; CDR3: CASSPGQGSWETQYF
D: NA; J: TRBJ2-5; size: NA; V: TRBV27; DNA: TGTGCCAGCAGTTTAAGGAGGGCGGTGGAGACCCAGTACTTC; CDR3: CASSLRRAVETQYF
D: NA; J: TRBJ1-5; size: NA; V: TRBV7-9; DNA: TGTGCCAGCAGTCCCGGGGGCAATCAGCCCCAGCATTTT; CDR3: CASSPGGNQPQHF
D: NA; J: TRBJ2-1; size: once; V: TRBV6-5; DNA: TGTGCCAGCAGTTACGGCGCCCGGCCCAGGCCCAATGAGCAGTTCTTC; CDR3: CASSYGARPRPNEQFF
D: TRBD1; J: TRBJ2-2; size: NA; V: TRBV6-5; DNA: TGTGCCAGCAACCCCAGGGGGACGAACACCGGGGAGCTGTTTTTT; CDR3: CASNPRGTNTGELFF
D: TRBD2; J: TRBJ2-3; size: NA; V: TRBV5-4; DNA: TGTGCCAGCAGCCGGACTAGCGAAAGCACAGATACGCAGTATTTT; CDR3: CASSRTSESTDTQYF
D: TRBD2; J: TRBJ2-1; size: NA; V: TRBV3-1/TRBV3-2; DNA: TGTGCCAGCAGCCAAGAGGGACTAGGACCGTTGGGGGGTAAGAATGAGCAGTTCTTC; CDR3: CASSQEGLGPLGGKNEQFF
D: NA; J: TRBJ2-7; size: NA; V: TRBV28; DNA: TGTGCCAGCATCAAACCCGAGAGCACCTACGAGCAGTACTTC; CDR3: CASIKPESTYEQYF
D: TRBD2; J: TRBJ2-1; size: few; V: TRBV11-2; DNA: TGTGCCAGCAGCCCCCGGGAGCGGGGTATGAGGGATGAGCAGTTCTTC; CDR3: CASSPRERGMRDEQFF
D: TRBD2; J: TRBJ2-1; size: NA; V: TRBV7-3; DNA: TGTGCCAGCAGCTACGGGGGGAATGAGCAGTTCTTC; CDR3: CASSYGGNEQFF
D: NA; J: TRBJ1-1; size: NA; V: TRBV24-1; DNA: TGTGCCACCCGGACGGACTATGAAGCTTTCTTT; CDR3: CATRTDYEAFF
D: TRBD2; J: TRBJ2-7; size: NA; V: TRBV27; DNA: TGTGCCAGCAGTGCGGGAGTATTCTACGAGCAGTACTTC; CDR3: CASSAGVFYEQYF
D: NA; J: TRBJ1-2; size: NA; V: TRBV5-1; DNA: TGCGCCAGCAGCTTGGAGAGAAGCTATGGCTACACCTTC; CDR3: CASSLERSYGYTF